This T cell receptor (beta chain) originates from a study of cytomegalovirus exposure and HLA in healthy donors. Overall study: Findings of an earlier analysis included roughly 120 million unique TCR beta sequences from 180 million or so T cells.

About this clone: Its antigen is not identified.

Whole-study results and caveats: The dataset shows that most TCR sequences were rare, while some public TCRs occurred in many donors. Analyses of presence and absence presupposed an approximately uniform sequencing depth across donors.

The PCR used 60 Vbeta and 13 Jbeta primers. The repertoire was sequenced with immunoSEQ multiplex PCR; TCRdb's copy has only in-frame clones and lacks some. The table records 150,000 or so clones, about four fifths of them present only once. Whereas donors were nominally healthy upon sampling, unrecorded immune exposures were probable. The sequence was obtained from a woman aged 18-35 years in good health and CMV-seropositive. The sample consisted of PBMCs.

CDR3 region: CASSRWASSTDTQYF. The CDR3 DNA sequence: TGTGCCAGCAGCCGCTGGGCCTCGAGCACAGATACGCAGTATTTT. The V and J genes are TRBV21-1 and TRBJ2-3; the table's D call TRBD1 went unverified against the DNA. TRBV21-1 represents a pseudogene. The CDR3 is made up of 15 amino acids.